This T cell receptor (beta chain) was captured in a study of T cell responses to AZD1222 COVID-19 vaccine. With V trimmed by 7 bases and J by 1 base, 9 bases remained unmatched. Germline V gene data show CDR1 as MNHEY and CDR2 as SVGAGI. CDR3 size: 15 residues. The method was immunoSEQ multiplex PCR; TCRdb's version includes in-frame clones alone and lacks a portion of them. The sample carries roughly 120,000 clones, over 75% recorded once. This specimen consisted of peripheral blood, obtained on day 0 of AZD1222 vaccination. The TCR sequence derives from an adult in good health. The chain combines TRBV6-5 with TRBJ1-1; 7 nucleotides line up with TRBD1. The CDR3 bases are TGTGCCAGCACCGACGGTTCAGGGGGGAACACTGAAGCTTTCTTT. Translation gives CASTDGSGGNTEAFF.